A selection of T cell receptor beta chains follows, all from one sample in a study of a mutant IDH1 vaccine in newly diagnosed glioma. Their target antigens are unknown. Clones were sequenced by immunoSEQ multiplex PCR, and TCRdb holds only the in-frame ones, with some missing. The table shows tens of thousands of clones, with more than 80% occurring only once. This sample comprised PBMCs, obtained from a glioma patient whose treatment included an IDH1 peptide vaccine. The receptors here all came from a middle-aged man with glioma. Each CDR3 is given with its conserved first and last residue. The order of the fields is clone size, CDR3 length, D gene, V gene, J gene, CDR3 protein, CDR3 DNA. D genes are given only for firm matches. Part of the rows lack a size; the others show once, few, many or a class for expanded clones.

clone size: few; CDR3 length: 13; D gene: NA; V gene: TRBV4-3; J gene: TRBJ2-3; CDR3 protein: CASSQVGAGTQYF; CDR3 DNA: TGCGCCAGCAGCCAAGTTGGGGCCGGTACGCAGTATTTT
clone size: NA; CDR3 length: 17; D gene: TRBD1; V gene: TRBV7-2; J gene: TRBJ2-3; CDR3 protein: CASSFAIRGSYTDTQYF; CDR3 DNA: TGTGCCAGCAGCTTTGCGATCAGGGGGAGCTACACAGATACGCAGTATTTT
clone size: NA; CDR3 length: 15; D gene: TRBD1; V gene: TRBV7-9; J gene: TRBJ1-2; CDR3 protein: CASSQATGGAYGYTF; CDR3 DNA: TGTGCCAGCAGCCAAGCGACAGGGGGCGCCTATGGCTACACCTTC
clone size: NA; CDR3 length: 15; D gene: TRBD1; V gene: TRBV14; J gene: TRBJ1-4; CDR3 protein: CASSQEGRGRKKLFF; CDR3 DNA: TGTGCCAGCAGCCAAGAAGGCAGGGGGCGAAAAAAACTGTTTTTT
clone size: NA; CDR3 length: 13; D gene: TRBD1; V gene: TRBV9; J gene: TRBJ2-7; CDR3 protein: CASSFGTEYEQYF; CDR3 DNA: TGTGCCAGCAGCTTCGGGACAGAATACGAGCAGTACTTC
clone size: few; CDR3 length: 14; D gene: NA; V gene: TRBV6-5; J gene: TRBJ1-3; CDR3 protein: CASTLSEGGNTIYF; CDR3 DNA: TGTGCCAGCACCTTATCGGAGGGAGGAAACACCATATATTTT
clone size: once; CDR3 length: 16; D gene: NA; V gene: TRBV11-2; J gene: TRBJ2-2; CDR3 protein: CASSLDADISPGELFF; CDR3 DNA: TGTGCCAGCAGCTTAGATGCCGATATCAGTCCCGGGGAGCTGTTTTTT
clone size: once; CDR3 length: 14; D gene: TRBD2; V gene: TRBV11-1; J gene: TRBJ2-3; CDR3 protein: CASSSGGVADTQYF; CDR3 DNA: TGTGCCAGCAGCTCCGGGGGGGTCGCAGATACGCAGTATTTT
clone size: NA; CDR3 length: 14; D gene: NA; V gene: TRBV11-3; J gene: TRBJ1-1; CDR3 protein: CASSPAGTYTEAFF; CDR3 DNA: TGTGCCAGCAGCCCAGCGGGGACCTACACTGAAGCTTTCTTT
clone size: NA; CDR3 length: 15; D gene: NA; V gene: TRBV7-2; J gene: TRBJ1-5; CDR3 protein: CASSLGGIADQPQHF; CDR3 DNA: TGTGCCAGCAGCTTAGGGGGGATCGCCGATCAGCCCCAGCATTTT
clone size: NA; CDR3 length: 14; D gene: NA; V gene: TRBV10-3; J gene: TRBJ2-1; CDR3 protein: CAIRPRDLYNEQFF; CDR3 DNA: TGTGCCATCAGGCCCCGGGACTTATACAATGAGCAGTTCTTC
clone size: NA; CDR3 length: 14; D gene: NA; V gene: TRBV7-9; J gene: TRBJ1-3; CDR3 protein: CASSRRGRGDTIYF; CDR3 DNA: TGTGCCAGCAGTCGCCGGGGCCGAGGGGACACCATATATTTT
clone size: NA; CDR3 length: 13; D gene: NA; V gene: TRBV5-5; J gene: TRBJ1-1; CDR3 protein: CASSLWGMEAAFF; CDR3 DNA: TGTGCCAGCAGCTTGTGGGGCATGGAGGCGGCTTTCTTT
clone size: NA; CDR3 length: 14; D gene: NA; V gene: TRBV2; J gene: TRBJ2-7; CDR3 protein: CASSTVARGREQYF; CDR3 DNA: TGTGCCAGCAGCACCGTGGCGAGGGGCAGGGAGCAGTACTTC
clone size: NA; CDR3 length: 15; D gene: TRBD1; V gene: TRBV7-3; J gene: TRBJ2-5; CDR3 protein: CASSLGGQGQETQYF; CDR3 DNA: TGTGCCAGCAGCTTAGGAGGACAGGGGCAAGAGACCCAGTACTTC
clone size: NA; CDR3 length: 15; D gene: NA; V gene: TRBV28; J gene: TRBJ2-7; CDR3 protein: CASSQIQGGRNEQYF; CDR3 DNA: TGTGCCAGCAGCCAAATACAGGGTGGTCGCAACGAGCAGTACTTC
clone size: NA; CDR3 length: 12; D gene: NA; V gene: TRBV6-6; J gene: TRBJ1-1; CDR3 protein: CASGQQNTEAFF; CDR3 DNA: TGTGCCAGCGGGCAACAGAACACTGAAGCTTTCTTT
clone size: NA; CDR3 length: 13; D gene: NA; V gene: TRBV28; J gene: TRBJ2-7; CDR3 protein: CASRTGRSYEQYF; CDR3 DNA: TGTGCCAGCAGGACGGGACGCTCCTACGAGCAGTACTTC
clone size: NA; CDR3 length: 15; D gene: TRBD1; V gene: TRBV2; J gene: TRBJ2-2; CDR3 protein: CASSVDRGFAGELFF; CDR3 DNA: TGTGCCAGCAGTGTCGACAGGGGTTTTGCCGGGGAGCTGTTTTTT
clone size: NA; CDR3 length: 14; D gene: NA; V gene: TRBV5-1; J gene: TRBJ2-1; CDR3 protein: CASSLVVGYNEQFF; CDR3 DNA: TGCGCCAGCAGCTTGGTAGTGGGCTACAATGAGCAGTTCTTC
clone size: NA; CDR3 length: 15; D gene: NA; V gene: TRBV6-1; J gene: TRBJ2-2; CDR3 protein: CASRKGTGNTGELFF; CDR3 DNA: TGTGCCAGCAGAAAGGGTACAGGGAACACCGGGGAGCTGTTTTTT
clone size: NA; CDR3 length: 14; D gene: NA; V gene: TRBV6-5; J gene: TRBJ1-6; CDR3 protein: CASSYSVMGAPLHF; CDR3 DNA: TGTGCCAGCAGTTACTCGGTTATGGGTGCACCCCTCCACTTT
clone size: few; CDR3 length: 13; D gene: NA; V gene: TRBV5-6; J gene: TRBJ1-2; CDR3 protein: CASSSDINYGYTF; CDR3 DNA: TGTGCCAGCAGCTCCGACATTAACTATGGCTACACCTTC
clone size: NA; CDR3 length: 15; D gene: NA; V gene: TRBV30; J gene: TRBJ1-5; CDR3 protein: CAWSSGQYSNQPQHF; CDR3 DNA: TGTGCCTGGAGTTCGGGTCAGTATAGCAATCAGCCCCAGCATTTT
clone size: NA; CDR3 length: 14; D gene: NA; V gene: TRBV7-2; J gene: TRBJ1-3; CDR3 protein: CASSLGGTGNTIYF; CDR3 DNA: TGTGCCAGCAGCTTGGGGGGTACTGGAAACACCATATATTTT
clone size: NA; CDR3 length: 14; D gene: NA; V gene: TRBV28; J gene: TRBJ1-5; CDR3 protein: CASSLGEGHWPQHF; CDR3 DNA: TGTGCCAGCAGTTTAGGTGAAGGACATTGGCCCCAGCATTTT
clone size: NA; CDR3 length: 15; D gene: TRBD2; V gene: TRBV7-2; J gene: TRBJ2-1; CDR3 protein: CASSRLAGPHNEQFF; CDR3 DNA: TGTGCCAGCAGCCGACTAGCGGGGCCCCACAATGAGCAGTTCTTC
clone size: NA; CDR3 length: 12; D gene: TRBD1; V gene: TRBV6-5; J gene: TRBJ1-1; CDR3 protein: CASSSDRLGAFF; CDR3 DNA: TGTGCCAGCAGCTCGGACAGGCTCGGCGCTTTCTTT
clone size: NA; CDR3 length: 14; D gene: TRBD1; V gene: TRBV5-4; J gene: TRBJ2-5; CDR3 protein: CASSFGDRGETQYF; CDR3 DNA: TGTGCCAGCAGCTTCGGGGACAGGGGGGAGACCCAGTACTTC
clone size: once; CDR3 length: 14; D gene: TRBD1; V gene: TRBV25-1; J gene: TRBJ1-2; CDR3 protein: CASSESHRGYGYTF; CDR3 DNA: TGTGCCAGCAGTGAATCCCACAGGGGCTATGGCTACACCTTC
clone size: NA; CDR3 length: 18; D gene: TRBD2; V gene: TRBV29-1; J gene: TRBJ2-2; CDR3 protein: CSAMLFSPRREYAGELFF; CDR3 DNA: TGCAGCGCCATGCTCTTTAGCCCTCGGCGGGAGTATGCCGGGGAGCTGTTTTTT